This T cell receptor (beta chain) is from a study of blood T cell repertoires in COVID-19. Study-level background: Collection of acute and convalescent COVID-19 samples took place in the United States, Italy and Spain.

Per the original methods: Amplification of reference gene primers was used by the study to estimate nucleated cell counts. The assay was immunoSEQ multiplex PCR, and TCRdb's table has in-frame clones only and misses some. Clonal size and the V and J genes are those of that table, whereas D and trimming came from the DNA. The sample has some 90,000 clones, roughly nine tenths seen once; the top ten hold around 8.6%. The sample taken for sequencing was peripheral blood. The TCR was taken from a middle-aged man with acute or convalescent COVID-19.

CDR3 protein: CAWSTGTLSLNEKLFF. The DNA for the CDR3 is TGTGCCTGGAGTACCGGGACTCTCTCCCTTAATGAAAAACTGTTTTTT. The rearrangement links TRBV30 to TRBJ1-4; possibly TRBD1 for D (5 bases). This CDR3 contains 16 residues. The V end was cut by 2 bases, the J end by 4 bases, with 17 bases between. Germline V gene data show CDR1 as GTSNPN and CDR2 as SVGIG (reference sequence).